A selection of T cell receptor beta chains follows, all from one sample in a study of CD8 T cells in Susac syndrome. Via MiXCR, TCRdb re-called the immunoSEQ multiplex PCR reads, giving one row per CDR3 protein. The table includes approximately 150,000 distinct CDR3 sequences, around 93% detected once. Sequencing was performed on CD4+ T cells from PBMCs. Receptors originate from a human donor in good health. Both conserved end residues are part of each CDR3. The D gene is left open where the match is weak. Part of the rows lack a size; the others show once, few, many or a class for expanded clones.

j_gene	v_gene	d_gene	abundance	CDR3aa	CDR3nt
TRBJ2-5	TRBV6-1	TRBD1	NA	CASRKRQGNLQETQYF	TGTGCCAGCAGGAAACGACAGGGGAATTTACAAGAGACCCAGTACTTC
TRBJ1-2	TRBV7-2	NA	NA	CASSSPGGNYGYTF	TGTGCCAGCAGCTCACCCGGGGGAAACTATGGCTACACCTTC
TRBJ1-3	TRBV7-2	NA	NA	CASSTGQSSGNTIYF	TGTGCCAGCAGCACCGGACAGAGCTCTGGAAACACCATATATTTT
TRBJ2-5	TRBV12-3/TRBV12-4	NA	NA	CASSPTGWETQYF	TGTGCCAGCAGTCCCACGGGGTGGGAGACCCAGTACTTC
TRBJ1-2	TRBV20-1	TRBD1	once	CSASGQGYGYTF	TGCAGTGCGAGCGGACAGGGGTATGGCTACACCTTC
TRBJ1-2	TRBV19	NA	NA	CASSVSTGGYTF	TGTGCCAGTAGTGTCAGCACAGGGGGCTACACCTTC
TRBJ1-4	TRBV19	NA	once	CASMERQTKEKLFF	TGTGCCAGTATGGAGAGACAAACCAAAGAAAAACTGTTTTTT
TRBJ2-7	TRBV9	TRBD2	NA	CASSVGSLAGAEQYF	TGTGCCAGCAGCGTAGGATCTCTAGCGGGGGCCGAGCAGTACTTC
TRBJ1-5	TRBV7-9	NA	NA	CASSLTSRNQPQHF	TGTGCCAGCAGCTTGACGAGTCGCAATCAGCCCCAGCATTTT
TRBJ2-3	TRBV5-1	NA	NA	CASSFQGTDRTDTQYF	TGCGCCAGCAGCTTCCAGGGAACAGACCGCACAGATACGCAGTATTTT
TRBJ1-4	TRBV5-1	TRBD1	NA	CASSGGTGSTEKLFF	TGCGCCAGCAGCGGGGGGACAGGGTCTACAGAAAAACTGTTTTTT
TRBJ1-6	TRBV25-1	NA	NA	CASSASLRTYNSPLHF	TGTGCCAGCAGTGCTTCGCTTAGGACCTATAATTCACCCCTCCACTTT
TRBJ2-3	TRBV19	NA	NA	CASRHGPSDVDTQYF	TGTGCCAGTAGACATGGACCTTCCGACGTGGATACGCAGTATTTT
TRBJ2-1	TRBV2	NA	NA	CASSEEGGEQFF	TGTGCCAGCAGTGAAGAGGGCGGAGAGCAGTTCTTC
TRBJ2-7	TRBV2	NA	NA	CASRSRAEQYF	TGTGCCAGCAGGTCTAGGGCCGAGCAGTACTTC
TRBJ2-3	TRBV2	NA	NA	CASSERGALRTQYF	TGTGCCAGCAGTGAAAGGGGGGCCCTGCGTACGCAGTATTTT
TRBJ1-2	TRBV20-1	NA	NA	CMVSSNYGYTF	TGCATGGTCAGCTCTAACTATGGCTACACCTTC
TRBJ2-5	TRBV6-1	TRBD2	NA	CASSVGLGLAEYQETQYF	TGTGCCAGCAGTGTGGGTTTGGGACTAGCAGAGTACCAAGAGACCCAGTACTTC
TRBJ2-2	TRBV29-1	NA	NA	CSVRESRVANTGELFF	TGCAGCGTCCGGGAGAGCCGGGTAGCGAACACCGGGGAGCTGTTTTTT
TRBJ1-6	TRBV19	TRBD1	few	CASSPGGNSPLHF	TGTGCCAGTAGTCCAGGGGGTAATTCACCCCTCCACTTT
TRBJ1-1	TRBV20-1	TRBD1	NA	CSASKRDRGNTEAFF	TGCAGTGCTAGTAAAAGGGACAGGGGGAACACTGAAGCTTTCTTT
TRBJ2-3	TRBV20-1	NA	NA	CSAGGRSTDTQYF	TGCAGTGCTGGGGGGAGGAGCACAGATACGCAGTATTTT
TRBJ2-5	TRBV2	TRBD2	NA	CASSLLAGGQETQYF	TGTGCCAGCAGTTTACTAGCGGGGGGGCAAGAGACCCAGTACTTC
TRBJ1-6	TRBV6-5	NA	NA	CASSYSISGGIYSPLHF	TGTGCCAGCAGTTACTCGATCTCCGGGGGCATATATTCACCCCTCCACTTT
TRBJ2-7	TRBV5-4	TRBD1	NA	CASSFPGTGGWYEQYF	TGTGCCAGCAGCTTCCCCGGGACAGGGGGCTGGTACGAGCAGTACTTC
TRBJ2-5	TRBV24-1	TRBD2	NA	CATADGGRETQYF	TGTGCCACCGCTGACGGGGGGAGAGAGACCCAGTACTTC
TRBJ1-5	TRBV5-1	NA	NA	CASSVGGYSNQPQHF	TGCGCCAGCAGCGTGGGTGGGTATAGCAATCAGCCCCAGCATTTT
TRBJ1-3	TRBV5-1	NA	NA	CASSFSRGDTIYF	TGCGCCAGCAGCTTTTCCAGGGGTGACACCATATATTTT
TRBJ2-3	TRBV10-2	TRBD1	NA	CASSERGSGTGDTDTQYF	TGCGCCAGCAGTGAGAGGGGATCCGGGACAGGGGACACAGATACGCAGTATTTT
TRBJ2-4	TRBV15	NA	NA	CATSAGGPAKNIQYF	TGTGCCACCAGCGCCGGGGGGCCAGCCAAAAACATTCAGTACTTC
TRBJ1-2	TRBV3-1	NA	NA	CASSQDSHRGGYTF	TGTGCCAGCAGCCAAGATTCCCACCGGGGTGGCTACACCTTC
TRBJ2-7	TRBV29-1	NA	NA	CSVEISALGYEQYF	TGCAGCGTTGAAATCTCAGCTTTAGGGTACGAGCAGTACTTC
TRBJ2-6	TRBV3-1	NA	NA	CASSNSEGATGANVLTF	TGTGCCAGCAGCAACTCGGAGGGGGCGACCGGGGCCAACGTCCTGACTTTC
TRBJ2-2	TRBV7-3	NA	NA	CASSVTATGELFF	TGTGCCAGCAGCGTAACAGCCACCGGGGAGCTGTTTTTT
TRBJ1-1	TRBV2	NA	NA	CASGKDRNTEAFF	TGTGCCAGCGGGAAGGATAGGAACACTGAAGCTTTCTTT
TRBJ2-5	TRBV5-1	NA	NA	CASSLERGIPQETQYF	TGCGCCAGCAGCTTGGAGCGCGGGATACCTCAAGAGACCCAGTACTTC
TRBJ1-5	TRBV29-1	NA	NA	CSVLGGGGNQPQHF	TGCAGCGTCCTCGGTGGGGGGGGCAATCAGCCCCAGCATTTT
TRBJ1-2	TRBV3-1	TRBD1	once	CASSEWTGSYGYTF	TGTGCCAGCAGCGAGTGGACAGGGAGTTATGGCTACACCTTC
TRBJ1-5	TRBV15	NA	NA	CATSRALGFRQPQHF	TGTGCCACCAGCAGAGCCCTAGGGTTCAGGCAGCCCCAGCATTTT
TRBJ1-4	TRBV2	NA	NA	CAGRQESEKLFF	TGTGCCGGGAGACAGGAATCTGAAAAACTGTTTTTT
TRBJ1-1	TRBV9	NA	NA	CASSANTGITEAFF	TGTGCCAGCAGCGCAAATACAGGGATCACTGAAGCTTTCTTT
TRBJ2-2	TRBV2	NA	NA	CASNIGGGGGELFF	TGTGCCAGCAACATAGGAGGCGGTGGCGGGGAGCTGTTTTTT
TRBJ1-3	TRBV3-1	TRBD1	NA	CASSPQGEGANTIYF	TGTGCCAGCAGCCCCCAGGGAGAGGGGGCGAACACCATATATTTT
TRBJ2-1	TRBV7-9	NA	NA	CASSLGVPAQYNEQFF	TGTGCCAGCAGCTTAGGGGTTCCAGCGCAGTACAATGAGCAGTTCTTC
TRBJ2-2	TRBV29-1	TRBD1	NA	CSVVGTGSTGELFF	TGCAGCGTTGTCGGGACAGGGAGCACCGGGGAGCTGTTTTTT
TRBJ1-4	TRBV10-3	NA	NA	CAISVQGPPNEKLFF	TGTGCCATCAGTGTGCAGGGACCACCTAATGAAAAACTGTTTTTT
TRBJ1-1	TRBV29-1	NA	NA	CSVEGSRGMNTEAFF	TGCAGCGTTGAAGGGTCGAGGGGGATGAACACTGAAGCTTTCTTT
TRBJ2-3	TRBV15	TRBD1	NA	CATSTPTGTDTQYF	TGTGCCACCAGCACCCCGACAGGGACAGATACGCAGTATTTT
TRBJ1-2	TRBV14	NA	NA	CASSHRGEGVDGYTF	TGTGCCAGCAGCCACCGCGGGGAGGGGGTTGATGGCTACACCTTC
TRBJ1-5	TRBV7-8	TRBD1	NA	CASSLEGQVNQPQHF	TGTGCCAGCAGCTTAGAGGGACAGGTCAATCAGCCCCAGCATTTT
TRBJ2-1	TRBV6-6	TRBD2	NA	CASEASGYNEQFF	TGTGCCAGCGAGGCTAGCGGCTACAATGAGCAGTTCTTC
TRBJ2-3	TRBV15	NA	NA	CATSPRTADTQYF	TGTGCCACCAGCCCTAGGACGGCAGATACGCAGTATTTT
TRBJ1-2	TRBV7-9	NA	few	CASSLAGHGYTF	TGTGCCAGCAGCTTAGCAGGGCATGGCTACACCTTC
TRBJ2-5	TRBV7-9	NA	NA	CASSLAGRREDETQYF	TGTGCCAGCAGCTTAGCAGGGAGGAGGGAAGACGAGACCCAGTACTTC
TRBJ2-2	TRBV7-3	NA	NA	CASSSQGNTGELFF	TGTGCCAGCAGCTCTCAAGGGAACACCGGGGAGCTGTTTTTT
TRBJ2-7	TRBV3-1	NA	NA	CASSLRPGKSYEQYF	TGTGCCAGCAGCCTCAGACCGGGAAAATCCTACGAGCAGTACTTC
TRBJ2-7	TRBV19	NA	NA	CASSIQDGYYEQYF	TGTGCCAGTAGTATACAGGACGGCTACTACGAGCAGTACTTC